The text below deals with one T cell receptor beta chain. This clone was detected only a few times. What this receptor recognizes is not known. No quality values exist for individual bases; no much larger clone is one base distant. This entry belongs to a study of beta chain features in type 1 diabetes (dated by TCRdb to 2017 to 2018). About the investigation overall: No differences in mean age, gender distribution, total cell number or subset yield were found between patients and healthy donors. A total of 107,917,701 sorted cells were examined across all samples, and RNA yield correlated strongly with the number of cells per subset. The study compared TCRB repertoires of sorted circulating CD4+ T cell subsets between recently diagnosed type 1 diabetes patients and matched healthy donors. Regulatory and stem cell-like memory subsets were isolated from only 8 patients and about eight healthy donors, whereas naive and central memory subsets came from all 30 or so donors. The research as a whole found: At VDJ recombination sites, type 1 diabetes patients had fewer insertions and more deleted nucleotides, which implies abnormalities in thymic rearrangement. Because cDNA was sequenced instead of genomic DNA, highly expressing activated cells could be over-represented, though the groups showed no difference in activation or CD3 levels. Naive, central memory and regulatory TCRB repertoires appeared to be more alike among patients than among healthy donors. Because the HLA sub-analyses included only small numbers of individuals, any influence of HLA type on TCRB rearrangement was left unresolved. A moderate but significant shortening of TCRB CDR3 length was observed in type 1 diabetes patients in all four CD4+ subsets. PCR may preferentially amplify shorter templates, but because patient and control samples were amplified and corrected together, any resulting skew would affect both groups equally.

All of the isolated RNA was reverse transcribed with the High Capacity cDNA Reverse Transcription Kit, so expressed TCRB transcripts were sequenced. Deep immunoSEQ sequencing was applied to naive, central memory and regulatory T cell samples, giving an average of roughly 3.5 million total reads per sample. Sorted cells were lysed in RLT buffer and RNA was extracted with DNase-treated RNeasy Micro or Mini kits, depending on cell number. To prevent cross-contamination, each cell subset was processed individually, whereas patient and healthy donor samples were processed jointly. The immunoSEQ multiplex PCR was used to amplify TCRB sequences from cDNA, yielding 87-bp fragments that span the CDR3 region. Sequencing of the amplicons was done on the Illumina HiSeq platform. For the original study's pipeline: Synthetic template baselines were used to correct PCR bias computationally, reads within Hamming distance 2 were collapsed, and singletons that could not be merged were discarded. By aligning reads against IMGT, V, D and J genes, CDR3 length, and insertions or deletions at six rearrangement sites were assigned. Within each subset, clonotype counts were normalized to sorted cell number, after which true diversity and Gini coefficients were computed with the tcR R package. The overlap coefficient, calculated on TCRB nucleotide sequences, was used to measure repertoire sharing. As a proxy for the pre-selection repertoire, out-of-frame TCRB sequences from naive cells were analyzed. The immuneACCESS repertoire file appears here via TCRdb, limited to in-frame rearrangements. These files lack a portion of the clones; in checked studies, under half of the deficit traces to unresolved V genes, and the cause of the others is not known. V and J calls plus clone size are reproduced from that table; the DNA served to infer D and trimming. The table for this sample lists hundreds of thousands of clones; about 14% of them were counted only once. 0.04% of the sample is in the top ten clones.

Each donor gave one peripheral blood draw, approximately 120 mL on average, collected into heparinised tubes. A BD FACSAria II and a panel including CD45RO, CCR7, CD25, CD127, CD95 and CD27 were used to sort naive, central memory, regulatory and stem cell-like memory CD4+ T cells. Purity was above 95% for every sorted population. Right away, PBMCs were isolated by Lymphoprep density gradient centrifugation and were stained directly, with no culture step. So that batch effects would be minimized, each experiment stained and sorted samples in pairs, pairing one healthy donor with one patient. Compared with germline, V lacks 4 bases and J lacks 2 bases; bases without a gene match: 6. Including the terminal cysteine and phenylalanine, the CDR3 comprises 15 residues. Only the CDR3 portion is preserved as DNA: 45 bases, with reading frame beginning at the first base. CDR1 and CDR2 are read off the germline V gene (reference sequence) as SGHNT and YYREEE.

The clonotype was recovered from a man aged 18-30 years with type 1 diabetes. The sample comprised naive CD4+ T cells from blood. The intended sense of this specimen's cell subset or site label: true naive CD4+ T cells. Recombination joined TRBV5-4 with TRBJ2-4; TRBD2 fits 7 bases in the junction. The DNA sequence is given as TGTGCCAGCAGCGCTGGGGGGGTAACCAAAAACATTCAGTACTTC. Its protein reads: CASSAGGVTKNIQYF.